The 6 T cell receptor beta chains below all came from one sample that was sequenced in a study of blood T cell repertoires in COVID-19. TCRdb keeps only in-frame clones here, not all; method: immunoSEQ multiplex PCR. Counted here are approximately 480,000 clones, 87% occurring once; the ten biggest clones make up around 0.64%. Sequencing used PBMCs or T cells enriched from blood (not recorded which). All receptors derive from a woman aged 18-30 years who had recovered from COVID-19.

The chain employs TRBV7-9 and TRBJ1-5; no definite D call. The CDR3 has 12 residues. Trimming removed 5 bases at V and 2 bases at J, with 4 bases between. Germline V gene data show CDR1 as SEHNR and CDR2 as FQNEAQ (reference sequence). In nucleotides, the CDR3 is TGTGCCAGCAGCGGAGGCAATCAGCCCCAGCATTTT. Translated, it gives CASSGGNQPQHF.

This rearrangement joins TRBV6-5 to TRBJ2-1; D is possibly TRBD1 (6 bases). Per germline, CDR1 MNHEY and CDR2 SVGAGI. V lost 7 bases and J lost 3, with 13 bases in between. There are 14 residues in the CDR3. The CDR3 sequence: CASTSGQVYNEQFF. The CDR3 coding sequence is TGTGCCAGCACCTCGGGACAAGTCTACAATGAGCAGTTCTTC.

The chain links TRBV2 to TRBJ1-5; the D is unclear. This CDR3 has 13 residues. V lost 7 bases to trimming and J lost 0 bases, with 7 bases between them. Germline assignment: CDR1 SNHLY and CDR2 FYNNEI. The CDR3 bases are TGTGCCAGCAATGCAGTTAGCAATCAGCCCCAGCATTTT. This gives the protein CASNAVSNQPQHF.

In regard to this clone: Other DNA sequences within the sample encode an identical CDR3. The chain recombines TRBV30 with TRBJ1-2; D is ambiguous. The V gene's germline CDR1 is GTSNPN and CDR2 SVGIG (reference sequence). The germline V and J ends were trimmed by 2 bases and 5 bases, with 6 bases remaining between them. CDR3 length equals 11 residues. The CDR3 region has the DNA TGTGCCTGGAGTACCGGGTATGGCTACACCTTC. As protein: CAWSTGYGYTF. Drawing the rest from reference TRBV30 and TRBJ1-2, the complete variable domain is SQTIHQWPATLVQPVGSPLSLECTVEGTSNPNLYWYRQAAGRGLQLLFYSVGIGQISSEVPQNLSASRPQDRQFILSSKKLLLSDSGFYLCAWSTGYGYTFGSGTRLTVV.

This chain connects TRBV3-1 (or the pseudogene TRBV3-2) to TRBJ1-5; D possibly corresponds to TRBD1 (6 bases). The CDR3 runs 18 residues. Germline CDR1 LGHDT, CDR2 YNNKEL (reference sequence). Trimming took off 4 bases at V and 3 bases at J, with 22 bases between the two ends. CDR3 region: CASSPPRGQRFINQPQHF. The DNA for the CDR3 is TGTGCCAGCAGCCCCCCCCGAGGACAGAGGTTCATCAATCAGCCCCAGCATTTT.

This rearrangement joins TRBV15 to TRBJ1-6, with D possibly TRBD1 on 6 matching bases. The CDR3 has 13 residues. Per the germline V gene, CDR1 is LNHNV and CDR2 is YYDKDF (reference sequence). V was shortened by 9 bases and J by 5 bases, with 11 bases between the two germline ends. In DNA form, the CDR3 reads TGTGCCACGGGGGCGGAGAATAATTCACCCCTCCACTTT. It encodes CATGAENNSPLHF.